This TCR beta chain derives from a study of STAT5B mutations in CD4+ large granular lymphocyte leukemia. In the case of this clone: Its target is unknown.

Study outcomes and limitations: Main leukemic clonotypes were patient-specific, but approximately 27% appeared at low frequency elsewhere. Compared with healthy controls (2/35), patient top clones favored TRBV06 (8/27).

Produced via immunoSEQ multiplex PCR; TCRdb's table is partial and in-frame only. Of some 30,000 clones detected, roughly 76% appear once; the ten largest clones hold about 4.6%. Trimming pared 5 bases from V and 5 bases from J, leaving 10 bases between. This CDR3 has 13 amino acids. Germline loops: CDR1 MDHEN, CDR2 SYDVKM. The V call is TRBV28, the J call TRBJ2-1; D not certain. Sequencing input: CD4+ T cells from blood buffy coats. The TCR comes from a human donor in good health. CDR3 bases: TGTGCCAGCAGTAAGGCGCCGGACAATGAGCAGTTCTTC. Encoded protein: CASSKAPDNEQFF. The variable domain in full, with the rest retrieved from reference TRBV28 and TRBJ2-1, is DVKVTQSSRYLVKRTGEKVFLECVQDMDHENMFWYRQDPGLGLRLIYFSYDVKMKEKGDIPEGYSVSREKKERFSLILESASTNQTSMYLCASSKAPDNEQFFGPGTRLTVL.